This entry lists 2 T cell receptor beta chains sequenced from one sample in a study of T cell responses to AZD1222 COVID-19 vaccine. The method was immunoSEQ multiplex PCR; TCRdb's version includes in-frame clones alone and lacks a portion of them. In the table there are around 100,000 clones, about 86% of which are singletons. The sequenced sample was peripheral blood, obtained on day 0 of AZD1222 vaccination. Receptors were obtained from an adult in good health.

The DNA for the CDR3 is TGTGCCAGCTCCCAGGAGGGGGCTGGGGGAAACACCATATATTTT. Its protein is CASSQEGAGGNTIYF. V is TRBV9 and J is TRBJ1-3; 7 bases map to TRBD1. The CDR3 covers 15 residues. The germline CDR1 and CDR2 sequences are SGDLS and YYNGEE. Trimming at V came to 7 bases and at J to 4 bases, leaving 11 bases not matched to a gene.

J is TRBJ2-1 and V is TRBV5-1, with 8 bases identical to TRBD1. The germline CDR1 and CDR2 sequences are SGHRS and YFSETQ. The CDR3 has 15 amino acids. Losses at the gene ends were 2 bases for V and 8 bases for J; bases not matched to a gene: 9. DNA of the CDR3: TGCGCCAGCAGCTTCGCAGGGGGCGGTCAGGATGAGCAGTTCTTC. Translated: CASSFAGGGQDEQFF.